These 10 T cell receptor beta chains came from one sample sequenced in a study of diagnostic markers for celiac disease. Following a re-call of the reads, TCRdb has one entry per CDR3 protein and lacks DNA. The specimen's table records several thousand distinct CDR3 sequences. The sequenced material came from either unsorted cells or a sorted T cell fraction (not recorded which). These receptors all stem from a human donor. This table probably holds off-target reads from a library built for another chain.

The rearrangement joins TRBV5-1 to TRBJ2-2; lacking DNA, the TRBD1 call made by TCRdb goes unchecked. The CDR3 totals 15 residues. The germline V gene has CDR1 SGHRS and CDR2 YFSETQ. Here the CDR3 reads CASSLTGGETGELFF.

The V gene is TRBV2, the J gene TRBJ1-5. The length of the CDR3 is 15 residues. CDR1 and CDR2 from the germline V gene are SNHLY and FYNNEI. CDR3 amino acids: CASSEGGARWVPQHF.

This clonotype shows up as medium-sized by frequency. This chain's CDR3 is CASFGYQDRGSPLHF. This chain joins TRBV2 and TRBJ1-6; TCRdb returns TRBD1, unconfirmable since there is no DNA. The CDR3 has 15 amino acids. CDR1 and CDR2 from the germline V gene are SNHLY and FYNNEI.

The rearrangement uses TRBV2 and TRBJ2-7. The germline CDR1 and CDR2 sequences are SNHLY and FYNNEI. This CDR3 comprises 13 residues. This chain's CDR3 is CASRADSSYEQYF.

The J gene is TRBJ1-1, the V gene TRBV7-8. The CDR3 is 15 residues long. Germline V gene sequence: CDR1 SGHVS, CDR2 FQNEAQ. CDR3: CASSYRIGLNTEAFF.

The J gene is TRBJ1-6, the V gene TRBV27. The CDR3 is 19 amino acids. The germline V gene has CDR1 MNHEY and CDR2 SMNVEV (reference sequence). CDR3 protein: CASSLKAARSSHRSSPLHF.

CDR3 in amino acids: CASRPGQLPGNTIYF. The rearrangement uses TRBV12-3 or TRBV12-4 and TRBJ1-3; checking the TCRdb D call of TRBD1 is not possible without DNA. The CDR3 sequence is 15 residues long.

V and J are TRBV7-9 and TRBJ2-2; the TCRdb call, TRBD1, lacks DNA for checking. Germline V lookup: CDR1 SEHNR, CDR2 FQNEAQ (reference sequence). CDR3 size: 16 residues. The CDR3 spells CASRPTGDPNTGELFF.

This chain connects TRBV10-3 to TRBJ1-3; without DNA, the TCRdb call of TRBD1 cannot be checked. This CDR3 has 12 residues. The germline V gene has CDR1 ENHRY and CDR2 SYGVKD. CDR3: CAIRGSGNTIYF.

The chain links TRBV12-3 or TRBV12-4 to TRBJ1-1. The CDR3 is 13 amino acids. This CDR3 is CASSYLLNTEAFF.